A selection of T cell receptor beta chains follows, all from one sample in a study of CD8+CD57+ T cells in acquired aplastic anemia. TCRdb ran MiXCR on the reads and lists one entry per CDR3 protein. The table has 17,000 or so distinct CDR3 sequences, less than 45% seen once. The sample consisted of CD8+CD57+ T cells sorted from PBMCs. The origin of the receptors is a human donor with aplastic anemia. The conserved cysteine and the conserved F or W are not part of the CDR3 here. A D gene is named only where the DNA matches it firmly.

CDR3aa	j_gene	d_gene	v_gene
ASSSLNQPQH	TRBJ1-5	NA	TRBV7-2
ASSRGGVEAF	TRBJ1-1	NA	TRBV4-2
ASSAGILGETQY	TRBJ2-5	NA	TRBV27
ASSEARDRGRETQY	TRBJ2-5	TRBD1	TRBV2
SVKRLAVANYGYT	TRBJ1-2	NA	TRBV29-1
ASSQDLKGTGEPF	TRBJ2-2	NA	TRBV19
AISGSPGQGAFRETQY	TRBJ2-5	TRBD1	TRBV10-3
AWRGRTDTYEQY	TRBJ2-7	NA	TRBV30
ASSLVFNEQF	TRBJ2-1	NA	TRBV24-1
SASAGVVPNEQF	TRBJ2-1	TRBD2	TRBV20-1
ASSITGTGRVGYA	TRBJ1-2	TRBD1	TRBV5-5
AWSGTGEGEQF	TRBJ2-1	TRBD1	TRBV30
ASSRTDEGTYEQY	TRBJ2-7	NA	TRBV5-5
ACSAFDRDNYGYT	TRBJ1-2	TRBD1	TRBV25-1
SARGDSNQPQH	TRBJ1-5	NA	TRBV20-1
AIRRQGSYNEQF	TRBJ2-1	TRBD1	TRBV10-3
ATSRDEKLF	TRBJ1-4	NA	TRBV15
ASSIGRANTEAF	TRBJ1-1	NA	TRBV19
ASSSAVHPYEQY	TRBJ2-7	NA	TRBV5-4
ASSTLSRQPYNEQF	TRBJ2-1	NA	TRBV19
ASSYVPGQGTSYEQY	TRBJ2-7	TRBD1	TRBV6-2/TRBV6-3
ASLWVGYT	TRBJ1-2	NA	TRBV2
ASSLYGGGIEQF	TRBJ2-1	NA	TRBV5-1
ASSLGWGASYEQY	TRBJ2-7	NA	TRBV12-3/TRBV12-4
ASSLEGGARGETQY	TRBJ2-5	NA	TRBV5-8
ASSLGTEYEQY	TRBJ2-7	NA	TRBV7-3
SASGAGGSYEQY	TRBJ2-7	TRBD2	TRBV20-1
ATSSSRSGQGAGGYT	TRBJ1-2	TRBD1	TRBV15
ASSGNTDTQY	TRBJ2-3	NA	TRBV10-2
SARDPDWTSGNTIY	TRBJ1-3	NA	TRBV20-1
ASSQGSGGIYGYT	TRBJ1-2	NA	TRBV4-1
ASSQRTGYEQY	TRBJ2-7	NA	TRBV7-2
ASSPRTDQETQY	TRBJ2-5	NA	TRBV9
ASNQGVGAEAF	TRBJ1-1	TRBD1	TRBV19
AWSVYGYT	TRBJ1-2	NA	TRBV30
ASSLAWGYEQY	TRBJ2-7	NA	TRBV7-8
ATSSAGEDTGELF	TRBJ2-2	NA	TRBV24-1
ASSYGQGWSYEQY	TRBJ2-7	TRBD1	TRBV12-3/TRBV12-4
ASRDPGTDEKLF	TRBJ1-4	NA	TRBV2
ATSDSSDEQY	TRBJ2-7	NA	TRBV24-1
ATSRVAGEGSPLH	TRBJ1-6	NA	TRBV15